This TCR beta chain was documented in a study of cytomegalovirus exposure and HLA in healthy donors. This clone has only one observation. The PCR contained 60 Vbeta and 13 Jbeta primers. The assay was immunoSEQ multiplex PCR, and TCRdb's table has in-frame clones only and misses some. Of 35,000 to 50,000 clones listed, around 53% are singletons. Trimming cost V 0 bases and J 7 bases, with 12 bases left between them. Germline values: CDR1 ENHRY, CDR2 SYGVKD. This CDR3 is 15 amino acids long. The chain combines TRBV10-3 with TRBJ1-4, with a possible D match to TRBD1 (5 bases). Sequenced input: PBMCs. This TCR was sampled from a man in his sixties in good health and CMV-seronegative. The CDR3 sequence: CAISESGGKGEKLFF. The CDR3 nucleotides are TGTGCCATCAGTGAGTCCGGGGGTAAGGGTGAAAAACTGTTTTTT.